This is a list of T cell receptor beta chains from one sample in a study of blood T cell repertoires in COVID-19. The protocol was immunoSEQ multiplex PCR, while the TCRdb copy is restricted to in-frame clones and leaves out a portion. Of around 67,000 clones detected, around 86% appear once; the ten largest clones hold 4% to 5.5%. Sequenced input: peripheral blood. All receptors come from a man in his fifties or sixties with active COVID-19. Each CDR3 is given with its conserved first and last residue. D genes are given only for firm matches. A row's size may be missing; if present it is once, few, many or a size class.

j_call v_call clone_size d_call cdr3_aa cdr3_nt
TRBJ2-3 TRBV7-9 . . CASSAQGDTQYF TGTGCCAGCAGCGCACAGGGAGATACGCAGTATTTT
TRBJ2-1 TRBV15 . TRBD2 CATSGTLAGGEYNEQFF TGTGCCACCAGCGGAACATTAGCGGGAGGAGAATACAATGAGCAGTTCTTC
TRBJ2-3 TRBV7-6 . . CASSRTGTQKGLTDTQYF TGTGCCAGCAGCCGAACCGGGACACAAAAGGGGCTCACAGATACGCAGTATTTT
TRBJ2-2 TRBV9 . TRBD2 CASSGSGRALIGGELFF TGTGCCAGCAGCGGTAGCGGGAGGGCCTTAATCGGCGGGGAGCTGTTTTTT
TRBJ1-2 TRBV7-2 . . CASSLHAGDYGYTF TGTGCCAGCAGCTTACACGCAGGGGACTATGGCTACACCTTC
TRBJ2-7 TRBV6-6 . TRBD1 CASSPPVGTGVHEQYF TGTGCCAGCAGTCCCCCGGTTGGGACAGGGGTCCACGAGCAGTACTTC
TRBJ1-2 TRBV4-1 . TRBD1 CASSRRQGMNDGYTF TGCGCCAGCAGCAGGAGACAGGGCATGAACGATGGCTACACCTTC
TRBJ2-7 TRBV7-2 . . CASSLGYLLRDTTFHEQYF TGTGCCAGCAGCCTTGGCTATTTGTTAAGGGACACAACCTTTCACGAGCAGTACTTC
TRBJ2-1 TRBV7-2 once . CASSLSTRYNEQFF TGTGCCAGCAGCTTATCCACGCGTTACAATGAGCAGTTCTTC
TRBJ1-5 TRBV28 . . CASNGVGQPQHF TGTGCCAGCAACGGGGTAGGGCAGCCCCAGCATTTT
TRBJ2-7 TRBV6-2/TRBV6-3 . . CASSYPTSGEQYF TGTGCCAGCAGTTACCCGACCTCGGGTGAGCAGTACTTC
TRBJ1-5 TRBV7-2 . . CASSLDSAVNNQPQHF TGTGCCAGCAGCTTAGATTCCGCGGTCAACAATCAGCCCCAGCATTTT
TRBJ2-7 TRBV6-1 once TRBD2 CASRDPGLASEQYF TGTGCCAGCAGGGACCCGGGACTAGCATCCGAGCAGTACTTC
TRBJ1-2 TRBV28 few . CASSLAAYGYTF TGTGCCAGCAGTTTGGCGGCCTATGGCTACACCTTC
TRBJ1-2 TRBV5-5 . . CASSRRGNYGYTF TGTGCCAGCAGCCGACGGGGTAACTATGGCTACACCTTC
TRBJ1-1 TRBV19 . . CASNQQGLNTEAFF TGTGCCAGTAATCAACAGGGACTGAACACTGAAGCTTTCTTT
TRBJ1-1 TRBV2 . . CASTGQMNTEAFF TGTGCCAGCACTGGACAGATGAACACTGAAGCTTTCTTT
TRBJ2-5 TRBV3-1/TRBV3-2 . TRBD2 CASSRGASGPLIETQYF TGTGCCAGCAGCCGGGGGGCTAGCGGGCCTCTGATAGAGACCCAGTACTTC
TRBJ1-2 TRBV18 few . CASSLGDNYGYTF TGTGCCAGCTCACTCGGGGATAACTATGGCTACACCTTC
TRBJ1-2 TRBV7-9 . . CASSLAGSDGYTF TGTGCCAGCAGCTTAGCGGGCAGTGATGGCTACACCTTC
TRBJ1-2 TRBV2 few . CASSEDQGGYGYTF TGTGCCAGCAGTGAAGATCAGGGCGGCTATGGCTACACCTTC
TRBJ1-1 TRBV15 . . CATSRDGAAFTEAFF TGTGCCACCAGCAGAGATGGGGCGGCATTCACTGAAGCTTTCTTT
TRBJ1-1 TRBV6-5 . . CASSPFGARATEAFF TGTGCCAGCAGCCCCTTTGGGGCCAGGGCCACTGAAGCTTTCTTT
TRBJ2-1 TRBV2 few TRBD2 CASMTGTTYNEQFF TGTGCCAGTATGACGGGGACTACCTACAATGAGCAGTTCTTC
TRBJ2-3 TRBV6-5 . TRBD1 CASSPTGALSNTQYF TGTGCCAGCAGTCCTACAGGGGCCCTCTCGAATACGCAGTATTTT
TRBJ2-1 TRBV28 once . CASSPMGGSSYNEQFF TGTGCCAGCAGCCCGATGGGGGGTAGCTCCTACAATGAGCAGTTCTTC
TRBJ1-2 TRBV27 . . CASSFVGNYGYTF TGTGCCAGCAGTTTTGTGGGCAACTATGGCTACACCTTC
TRBJ2-1 TRBV13 . TRBD2 CASSFHRGTSAYNEQFF TGTGCCAGCAGCTTCCACCGAGGGACTAGCGCCTACAATGAGCAGTTCTTC
TRBJ1-1 TRBV27 . TRBD1 CASSLLGQGNTEAFF TGTGCCAGCAGTTTACTGGGACAGGGGAACACTGAAGCTTTCTTT
TRBJ2-7 TRBV5-4 . TRBD1 CASSYQDRGHEQYF TGTGCCAGCAGCTACCAGGACAGGGGGCACGAGCAGTACTTC
TRBJ1-3 TRBV4-2 . TRBD1 CASTPGQGVSSSGNTIYF TGTGCCAGCACCCCGGGACAGGGAGTCTCCTCCTCTGGAAACACCATATATTTT
TRBJ2-1 TRBV7-8 few TRBD1 CASSLAGTVNEQFF TGTGCCAGCAGCTTAGCGGGGACAGTCAATGAGCAGTTCTTC
TRBJ2-7 TRBV5-1 . TRBD1 CATGTGSTAKPHEQYF TGCGCCACCGGGACAGGGAGCACAGCCAAGCCCCACGAGCAGTACTTC
TRBJ1-4 TRBV27 few TRBD1 CASSPSRTGGNEKLFF TGTGCCAGCAGCCCTTCGCGGACAGGGGGTAATGAAAAACTGTTTTTT
TRBJ1-1 TRBV4-2 . . CASSQDIAGYTEAFF TGTGCCAGCAGCCAAGATATCGCGGGCTACACTGAAGCTTTCTTT
TRBJ2-1 TRBV10-3 . TRBD2 CAISGASGSSYNEQFF TGTGCCATCAGTGGAGCTAGCGGGAGCTCCTACAATGAGCAGTTCTTC
TRBJ2-2 TRBV7-7 . TRBD2 CASSRSGSSTGELFF TGTGCTAGCAGCAGGAGCGGGAGTAGTACCGGGGAGCTGTTTTTT
TRBJ2-1 TRBV4-3 . TRBD2 CASSQDRLAGANEQFF TGCGCCAGCAGCCAAGATCGGCTAGCGGGAGCAAATGAGCAGTTCTTC
TRBJ2-2 TRBV24-1 . . CATSENRGGSGELFF TGTGCCACCAGTGAGAACAGGGGGGGATCCGGGGAGCTGTTTTTT
TRBJ1-1 TRBV23-1 few TRBD1 CASSHSNPGQANTEAFF TGCGCCAGCAGTCACTCCAATCCGGGACAGGCGAACACTGAAGCTTTCTTT
TRBJ2-7 TRBV27 . . CASSPSGLRDEQYF TGTGCCAGCAGTCCTTCGGGACTTCGGGACGAGCAGTACTTC
TRBJ2-7 TRBV5-1 . TRBD1 CASSTGQGAQYF TGCGCCAGCAGCACGGGACAGGGGGCTCAGTACTTC
TRBJ2-1 TRBV7-2 . TRBD2 CASSLALPSGRGGNEQFF TGTGCCAGCAGCTTAGCCCTCCCTAGCGGGCGGGGGGGCAATGAGCAGTTCTTC
TRBJ1-1 TRBV28 . . CASSLSFGQLNTEAFF TGTGCCAGCAGTTTATCATTTGGGCAACTCAACACTGAAGCTTTCTTT
TRBJ1-1 TRBV7-2 . . CASSLFGQNTEAFF TGTGCCAGCAGCTTATTCGGTCAGAACACTGAAGCTTTCTTT
TRBJ1-5 TRBV27 few . CASSPSGGNQPQHF TGTGCCAGCAGTCCATCAGGGGGCAATCAGCCCCAGCATTTT
TRBJ2-1 TRBV28 . TRBD2 CASKGLAGGVPSYNEQFF TGTGCCAGCAAGGGACTAGCGGGAGGTGTTCCCTCCTACAATGAGCAGTTCTTC
TRBJ2-2 TRBV5-6 . TRBD2 CASSLRGGPGRASGELFF TGTGCCAGCAGCTTGAGGGGGGGGCCCGGGAGGGCCTCCGGGGAGCTGTTTTTT
TRBJ2-1 TRBV7-2 . . CASSPFGGVGNEQFF TGTGCCAGCAGCCCCTTCGGGGGAGTGGGGAATGAGCAGTTCTTC
TRBJ1-6 TRBV27 . TRBD1 CAIRGTGYNSPLHF TGTGCCATAAGGGGGACAGGGTATAATTCACCCCTCCACTTT
TRBJ2-1 TRBV4-1 . TRBD2 CASSQGLAGYNEQFF TGCGCCAGCAGCCAAGGGCTAGCGGGTTACAATGAGCAGTTCTTC
TRBJ2-5 TRBV4-3 . TRBD2 CASSLRFGPGGETQYF TGCGCCAGCAGCCTGCGTTTTGGCCCGGGAGGGGAGACCCAGTACTTC
TRBJ1-2 TRBV2 few . CASSEARGATEGYTF TGTGCCAGCAGTGAAGCGCGCGGAGCAACGGAGGGCTACACCTTC
TRBJ2-1 TRBV29-1 . . CSVEGSSRDEQFF TGCAGCGTCGAAGGGTCGTCCCGGGATGAGCAGTTCTTC